The 5 T cell receptor beta chains in this list originate from one sample, sequenced in a study of early T cells in non-severe SARS-CoV-2 infection (dated by TCRdb to the early 2020s). Libraries were constructed by 5' RACE. TCRdb records NextSeq 500 as the sequencer. Through fastp at Q25 and MiXCR, TCRdb rebuilt clones from the public reads, retaining in-frame beta chains. Identical CDR3 protein sequences are pooled into one entry, listed with their most common genes and DNA. The sample data list 50,000 or so distinct CDR3 sequences, and 15% of these were observed just once. Together, the top ten hold over 8% of the sample. Source: whole blood, taken at baseline. The receptor source for this set is an adult who was a healthcare worker with PCR-confirmed SARS-CoV-2 infection or an uninfected control (not recorded which).

The chain couples TRBV5-4 to TRBJ2-3; D remains unclear. This CDR3 comprises 15 residues. Germline V gives CDR1 SGHNT, CDR2 YYREEE (reference sequence). The V end lost 0 bases, the J end lost 1 base, and 9 bases lay between the germline ends. The CDR3 coding sequence is TGTGCCAGCAGCTTGGAGAGCCAGGGCACAGATACGCAGTATTTT. This translates into CASSLESQGTDTQYF.

The chain uses TRBV15 and TRBJ1-2; a weak D match, TRBD1 (5 bases). The CDR3 totals 13 residues. CDR1 is LNHNV, CDR2 YYDKDF, per germline (reference sequence). Trimming pared 0 bases from V and 8 bases from J, leaving 10 bases between. CDR3 nucleotide sequence: TGTGCCACCAGCAGAGATAGCGGGGCCGGCTACACCTTC. As protein: CATSRDSGAGYTF.

This clonotype was recorded many times. The chain links TRBV4-1 to TRBJ2-5, with D possibly being TRBD1 (5 bases). The CDR3 is 16 residues long. CDR1 and CDR2 (germline): MGHRA, YSYEKL. V was clipped by 3 bases and J by 4 bases, with 18 bases between them. The CDR3 DNA reads TGCGCCAGCAGCCAGGCTACGACAGTCCGCGGAGAGACCCAGTACTTC. Its protein product is CASSQATTVRGETQYF.

This clonotype was counted a few times. This chain links TRBV6-4 with TRBJ2-1; TRBD2 agrees at 12 bases. The length of the CDR3 is 15 residues. Trimming cost V 6 bases and J 6 bases; bases outside gene matches: 6. Germline CDR1 is MRHNA and CDR2 is SNTAGT. The CDR3 reads CASSNGLAGSNEQFF. The CDR3 DNA sequence: TGTGCCAGCAGCAACGGACTAGCGGGAAGCAATGAGCAGTTCTTC.

This clonotype turned up a few times. The V call is TRBV29-1, the J call TRBJ2-7; TRBD2 matches 10 bases. CDR1 and CDR2 from the germline V gene are SQVTM and ANQGSEA. The CDR3 totals 14 residues. V lost 4 bases and J lost 7; bases outside the gene matches: 10. CDR3 in amino acids: CSVGKLAGAEEQYF. CDR3 coding DNA: TGCAGCGTTGGGAAGCTAGCGGGAGCGGAGGAGCAGTACTTC.